Below, 22 T cell receptor beta chains from the same sample are listed, as sequenced in a study of blood T cell repertoires in COVID-19. Produced via immunoSEQ multiplex PCR; TCRdb's table is partial and in-frame only. The sample lists 100,000 to 120,000 clones, 88% seen once, with 3% to 4% in the top ten. The sequenced material came from peripheral blood. These receptors came from a woman aged 45-59 years with acute or convalescent COVID-19.

The V call is TRBV6-1, the J call TRBJ1-1, with D tentatively TRBD1 (5 bases). This CDR3 has 13 amino acids. Trimming left V 4 bases short and J 5 bases short, with 11 bases between. Germline V CDR1 and CDR2: MNHNS, SASEGT. The CDR3: CASSAARDTEAFF. In DNA, the CDR3 is TGTGCCAGCAGTGCAGCCAGGGATACTGAAGCTTTCTTT.

This clone was counted a few times. The gene calls are TRBV5-8 and TRBJ2-2; 7 bases match TRBD2. J lost 2 bases, V lost 6 bases, and 10 bases had no gene match. The germline CDR1 and CDR2 sequences are SGHTS and YDEGEE. The CDR3 totals 16 residues. The chain's CDR3 is CASTELGGINTGELFF. The DNA of the CDR3 is TGTGCCAGCACCGAATTGGGGGGGATAAACACCGGGGAGCTGTTTTTT.

This clone was recorded only once. This chain links TRBV3-1 (or the pseudogene TRBV3-2) with TRBJ2-5, with TRBD1 identical over 7 bases. The CDR3 has 15 amino acids. With 5 bases clipped from V and 1 base from J, the junction kept 7 bases outside the gene matches. Germline V CDR1 and CDR2: LGHDT, YNNKEL (reference sequence). The CDR3 sequence is CASSDRDRFQETQYF. The CDR3 DNA is TGTGCCAGCAGCGACCGGGACAGATTCCAAGAGACCCAGTACTTC.

The V and J genes are TRBV6-4 and TRBJ2-1; 11 bases are shared with TRBD2. Germline V gene lookup returns CDR1 MRHNA and CDR2 SNTAGT. This CDR3 comprises 13 residues. The V gene end was trimmed by 6 bases and the J gene end by 5 bases; junction bases not matched to a gene: 0. The CDR3 reads CASRGLADNEQFF. As DNA, the CDR3 is TGTGCCAGCAGGGGACTAGCGGACAATGAGCAGTTCTTC.

The chain is built from TRBV5-1 and TRBJ2-7, with a weak D call TRBD2 (6 bases). V was shortened by 1 base and J by 6 bases, with 8 bases between the two germline ends. This CDR3 has 12 amino acids. The germline gives CDR1 SGHRS, CDR2 YFSETQ. CDR3 loop: CASSLSGGEQYF. The CDR3 bases are TGCGCCAGCAGCTTGTCCGGGGGCGAGCAGTACTTC.

The V gene is TRBV7-9, the J gene TRBJ1-6; 8 bases are a match to TRBD1. The V gene's germline CDR1 is SEHNR and CDR2 FQNEAQ (reference sequence). This CDR3 is built from 16 residues. V lost 4 bases, J lost 14 bases, and 16 bases stayed unmatched. The CDR3 bases are TGTGCCAGCAGCTCTTTAGGACAGGGTTCGGTATCATCCCTCCACTTT. Translation: CASSSLGQGSVSSLHF. Combining the CDR3 with reference TRBV7-9 and TRBJ1-6 gives the whole variable domain DTGVSQNPRHKITKRGQNVTFRCDPISEHNRLYWYRQTLGQGPEFLTYFQNEAQLEKSRLLSDRFSAERPKGSFSTLEIQRTEQGDSAMYLCASSSLGQGSVSSLHFGNGTRLTVT.

The rearrangement uses TRBV28 and TRBJ1-1; tentatively, D is TRBD1 (6 bases). Germline V lookup: CDR1 MDHEN, CDR2 SYDVKM. The CDR3 covers 16 residues. Trimming stripped 6 bases from V and 1 base from J, with 18 bases between. This CDR3 reads CASRYRATEGNTEAFF. In DNA form, the CDR3 reads TGTGCCAGCAGGTACAGGGCTACCGAGGGGAACACTGAAGCTTTCTTT. Complete variable domain (other parts from reference TRBV28 and TRBJ1-1): DVKVTQSSRYLVKRTGEKVFLECVQDMDHENMFWYRQDPGLGLRLIYFSYDVKMKEKGDIPEGYSVSREKKERFSLILESASTNQTSMYLCASRYRATEGNTEAFFGQGTRLTVV.

The chain has TRBV7-9 and TRBJ2-7; no clear D gene. Trimming took 1 base from V and 4 from J, leaving 5 bases between them. The CDR3 length is 12 residues. CDR1 and CDR2 (germline): SEHNR, FQNEAQ (reference sequence). CDR3 coding DNA: TGTGCCAGCAGCTTAGTTGAGTACGAGCAGTACTTC. It is translated as CASSLVEYEQYF. Supplemented by reference TRBV7-9 and TRBJ2-7, the full variable domain reads DTGVSQNPRHKITKRGQNVTFRCDPISEHNRLYWYRQTLGQGPEFLTYFQNEAQLEKSRLLSDRFSAERPKGSFSTLEIQRTEQGDSAMYLCASSLVEYEQYFGPGTRLTVT.

The sample holds one count of this clone. The chain links TRBV2 to TRBJ2-5, with a weak D call TRBD1 (6 bases). The CDR3 has 12 residues. Germline V CDR1 and CDR2: SNHLY, FYNNEI. Deletions cut 6 bases from V and 7 bases from J, with 12 bases between. This CDR3 is CASRSLGGTQYF. DNA for the CDR3: TGTGCCAGCAGGTCTTTAGGGGGGACCCAGTACTTC.

The chain couples TRBV5-4 to TRBJ2-2; TRBD1 matches 10 bases. Germline V gene lookup returns CDR1 SGHNT and CDR2 YYREEE (reference sequence). The CDR3 is 15 residues long. J was trimmed by 1 base and V by 4 bases; bases with no gene match: 1. CDR3 bases: TGTGCCAGCAGCCGGGACAGGGGGAACACCGGGGAGCTGTTTTTT. Translation gives CASSRDRGNTGELFF.

This clone was seen more than once but under ten times. This chain uses TRBV10-3 with TRBJ1-1, with TRBD1 matching 11 bases. This CDR3 region has 15 residues. V shed 3 bases, J shed 4 bases, and the junction held 4 bases outside the gene matches. The germline gives CDR1 ENHRY, CDR2 SYGVKD. In nucleotides, the CDR3 is TGTGCCATCAGTGACCCCGGGACAGGGGGCACTGAAGCTTTCTTT. Encoded protein: CAISDPGTGGTEAFF.

The chain combines TRBV28 with TRBJ1-6; maybe TRBD1 (5 bases). Germline values: CDR1 MDHEN, CDR2 SYDVKM. The V end lost 2 bases, the J end lost 7 bases, and 18 bases lay between the germline ends. The CDR3 spans 17 residues. The CDR3 region has the DNA TGTGCCAGCAGTTTAGGATTCGGGGGGTCCCGAAATTCACCCCTCCACTTT. It is translated as CASSLGFGGSRNSPLHF.

J is TRBJ2-1 and V is TRBV29-1; a possible D gene is TRBD1 (6 bases). The CDR3 consists of 15 residues. CDR1 and CDR2 from the germline V gene are SQVTM and ANQGSEA. Deletions cut 8 bases from V and 2 bases from J, with 19 bases between. For the CDR3, the DNA is TGCAGCTCTCCCCGGGGCGGACAGACCTACAATGAGCAGTTCTTC. This sequence encodes CSSPRGGQTYNEQFF.

The J gene is TRBJ1-5, the V gene TRBV2, with D perhaps TRBD1 (6 bases). The CDR3 is made up of 15 amino acids. Germline V gene sequence: CDR1 SNHLY, CDR2 FYNNEI. The ends were cut back, 3 bases at V and 4 bases at J, with 13 bases in the middle. This CDR3 is CASSEVLGQNQPQHF. The DNA of the CDR3 is TGTGCCAGCAGTGAGGTACTAGGACAGAATCAGCCCCAGCATTTT.

The gene calls are TRBV10-3 and TRBJ2-3; 11 bases are a match to TRBD2. Germline V gives CDR1 ENHRY, CDR2 SYGVKD. The CDR3 is 15 residues long. V was pared by 5 bases and J by 2 bases, with 3 bases of the junction left unmatched. CDR3 amino acids: CAISRSGRVTDTQYF. The CDR3 coding sequence is TGTGCCATCAGTCGTAGCGGGAGGGTCACAGATACGCAGTATTTT.

The chain combines TRBV11-2 with TRBJ2-5, with D tentatively TRBD2 (6 bases). Trimming shortened V by 0 bases and J by 2 bases, and 7 bases separated the two germline ends. CDR1 SGHAT and CDR2 FQNNGV come from the germline V gene. CDR3 length: 14 residues. CDR3: CASSLDGGQETQYF. CDR3 nucleotide sequence: TGTGCCAGCAGCTTAGACGGAGGGCAAGAGACCCAGTACTTC.

The chain links TRBV28 to TRBJ1-5, with TRBD1 matching over 8 bases. The J segment lost 5 bases and the V segment lost 1 base, leaving 10 bases of the junction unmatched. The CDR3 has 17 residues. Looked up from germline, CDR1 is MDHEN and CDR2 is SYDVKM. In DNA, the CDR3 is TGTGCCAGCAGTTTATTGGACAGGGCCCCTCCGGATCAGCCCCAGCATTTT. Encoded protein: CASSLLDRAPPDQPQHF.

A single count supports this clone. V and J are TRBV6-1 and TRBJ1-5, with a weak D call TRBD1 (5 bases). Trimming stripped 2 bases from V and 0 bases from J, with 11 bases between. Germline V gene sequence: CDR1 MNHNS, CDR2 SASEGT. This CDR3 region has 16 residues. The CDR3 protein is CASSERGFYSNQPQHF. CDR3 nucleotide sequence: TGTGCCAGCAGTGAAAGGGGTTTTTATAGCAATCAGCCCCAGCATTTT.

The rearrangement links TRBV11-2 to TRBJ1-1; the D gene is possibly TRBD1 (5 bases). V gave up 6 bases and J gave up 0 bases, with 11 bases separating them. The germline V gene encodes CDR1 SGHAT and CDR2 FQNNGV. The CDR3 loop spans 14 amino acids. CDR3 in DNA: TGTGCCAGCAGGGTAGGACACTTGAACACTGAAGCTTTCTTT. Protein: CASRVGHLNTEAFF.

The chain employs TRBV27 and TRBJ2-5, with 13 nucleotides matching TRBD2. Germline CDR1 and CDR2: MNHEY and SMNVEV (reference sequence). CDR3 length equals 15 residues. With 4 bases clipped from V and 3 bases from J, the junction kept 2 bases outside the gene matches. The CDR3 bases are TGTGCCAGCAGTTCCGGGACTAGCGGGGAAGAGACCCAGTACTTC. This sequence encodes CASSSGTSGEETQYF.

The chain employs TRBV6-1 and TRBJ1-2; possible D gene TRBD1, 6 bases. CDR1 is MNHNS and CDR2 is SASEGT in the germline V gene. The V end lost 3 bases, the J end lost 5 bases, and 16 bases lay between the germline ends. This CDR3 has 15 amino acids. The CDR3 spells CASSESLQGTYGYTF. The CDR3 DNA is TGTGCCAGCAGTGAGAGCCTACAGGGAACTTATGGCTACACCTTC.

This clone came up once. V is TRBV12-5 and J is TRBJ2-3; no definite D call. Germline V gives CDR1 LGHNT, CDR2 FRNRAP. V lost 3 bases to trimming and J lost 5 bases, with 3 bases between them. The length of the CDR3 is 11 residues. CDR3 in amino acids: CASGLLDTQYF. CDR3 in DNA: TGTGCTAGTGGTTTACTAGATACGCAGTATTTT.